A selection of T cell receptor beta chains follows, all from one sample in a study of blood T cell repertoires in COVID-19. Profiled with immunoSEQ multiplex PCR; TCRdb holds only in-frame clones, not every one. The sample holds about 140,000 clones; 65% to 80% are singletons and the top ten take approximately 16%. Material for sequencing was peripheral blood. These receptors all stem from a man between 50 and 59 years old with acute or convalescent COVID-19. Each CDR3 is given with its conserved first and last residue. A D gene is named only where the DNA matches it firmly. Size is stated for part of the rows, as once, few or many counts, or as a class when the clone is expanded.

NA,TRBD2,TRBV6-5,TRBJ2-3,TGTGCCAGCAGTCGAGCGGGACCAGGCACAGATACGCAGTATTTT,CASSRAGPGTDTQYF
NA,NA,TRBV6-5,TRBJ1-1,TGTGCCAGCAGTTATGGTATGCAGATGAACACTGAAGCTTTCTTT,CASSYGMQMNTEAFF
NA,TRBD1,TRBV18,TRBJ1-2,TGTGCCAGCTCACTTACACCGGGACAGGGGGCCTCTAACTATGGCTACACCTTC,CASSLTPGQGASNYGYTF
NA,TRBD1,TRBV2,TRBJ2-3,TGTGCCAGCAGGTCGCAGGGGGCGCTGCTTTCAGATACGCAGTATTTT,CASRSQGALLSDTQYF
NA,TRBD1,TRBV5-1,TRBJ2-5,TGCGCCAGCAGCTTGGAGCCAGGGGGCGTCGAGACCCAGTACTTC,CASSLEPGGVETQYF
NA,NA,TRBV6-1,TRBJ1-5,TGTGCCAGCAGTGAAGGACGGAGTAGCAATCAGCCCCAGCATTTT,CASSEGRSSNQPQHF
NA,NA,TRBV30,TRBJ1-2,TGTGCCTGGAGCGTAGAGAACTATGGCTACACCTTC,CAWSVENYGYTF
NA,TRBD1,TRBV5-6,TRBJ2-5,TGTGCCAGCAGCACCGGACAGGGGGTTGAGACCCAGTACTTC,CASSTGQGVETQYF
NA,NA,TRBV18,TRBJ1-4,TGTGCCAGCTCACCGCGAGAGGGTGAAAAACTGTTTTTT,CASSPREGEKLFF
NA,TRBD1,TRBV5-4,TRBJ1-2,TGTGCCAGCAGCGTACAGGGGCGGGGTGGCTACACCTTC,CASSVQGRGGYTF
NA,TRBD1,TRBV30,TRBJ1-2,TGTGCCTGGAGTGTACGCGACAGGGCCAGTGATAGCTATGGCTACACCTTC,CAWSVRDRASDSYGYTF
NA,NA,TRBV25-1,TRBJ1-1,TGTGCCAGCAGTGAAAGGGAGGACACTGAAGCTTTCTTT,CASSEREDTEAFF
NA,NA,TRBV7-2,TRBJ2-2,TGTGCCAGCAGGGGTGGGACTGGCCGCACCGGGGAGCTGTTTTTT,CASRGGTGRTGELFF
NA,TRBD1,TRBV2,TRBJ2-3,TGTGCCAGCAGTGAAGACGGACAGGGCACAGATACGCAGTATTTT,CASSEDGQGTDTQYF
NA,NA,TRBV30,TRBJ1-2,TGTGCCTGGAGTGTAAGCGGCGGCGGCTACACCTTC,CAWSVSGGGYTF
NA,NA,TRBV12-3/TRBV12-4,TRBJ2-2,TGTGCCAGCACTCCTACGAACACCGGGGAGCTGTTTTTT,CASTPTNTGELFF
NA,NA,TRBV5-1,TRBJ1-3,TGCGCCAGCAGCTCTCCCCGGGACAACGGAAACACCATATATTTT,CASSSPRDNGNTIYF
NA,TRBD1,TRBV24-1,TRBJ2-7,TGTGCCACCAGTGACCCGGACAGGCCCCACGAGCAGTACTTC,CATSDPDRPHEQYF
many,NA,TRBV10-2,TRBJ2-5,TGCGCCAGCAGTTTGGCGGTTCAAGAGACCCAGTACTTC,CASSLAVQETQYF
NA,NA,TRBV30,TRBJ2-1,TGTGCCACCGGTCGGGGGAGGAGCTCCTACAATGAGCAGTTCTTC,CATGRGRSSYNEQFF
NA,TRBD2,TRBV14,TRBJ2-2,TGTGCCAGCAGCCACCCCATCTCTAGCGGCAAGGCCGGGGAGCTGTTTTTT,CASSHPISSGKAGELFF
NA,TRBD2,TRBV29-1,TRBJ2-3,TGCAGCGTCCTGGGACTAGCGGGGGTGGATACGCAGTATTTT,CSVLGLAGVDTQYF
NA,NA,TRBV19,TRBJ2-6,TGTGCCAGTCGGGGGGCAGGGGCTGGGGCCAACGTCCTGACTTTC,CASRGAGAGANVLTF
NA,TRBD2,TRBV3-1/TRBV3-2,TRBJ2-1,TGTGCCAGCACCGTAGCGGGGGGATACAATGAGCAGTTCTTC,CASTVAGGYNEQFF
NA,TRBD1,TRBV29-1,TRBJ1-5,TGCAGCGTTGTCGCGGACAGGGATCAGCCCCAGCATTTT,CSVVADRDQPQHF
NA,NA,TRBV29-1,TRBJ1-1,TGCAGCGGTAGAGCGGGGTGGGGGAAAGCTTTCTTT,CSGRAGWGKAFF